A selection of T cell receptor beta chains follows, all from one sample in a study of blood T cells in healthy people across ages. TCRdb re-called the 5' RACE reads with MiXCR, one entry per CDR3 protein. The repertoire holds about 1.1 million distinct CDR3 sequences, with around two fifths as singletons. The sequenced sample consisted of blood. All receptors derive from a man aged 18 to 29 in good health. Both conserved end residues are part of each CDR3. The D gene is left open where the match is weak. Clone size is stated in some rows and not others, as once, few, many or a class when expanded.

clone size	V gene	J gene	D gene	CDR3 protein	CDR3 DNA
few	TRBV20-1	TRBJ1-1	-	CSANKLGVGTEAFF	TGCAGTGCAAATAAGCTCGGGGTGGGCACTGAAGCTTTCTTT
-	TRBV29-1	TRBJ1-1	-	CSVEWLTQMNTEAFF	TGCAGCGTTGAATGGTTGACACAAATGAACACTGAAGCTTTCTTT
few	TRBV2	TRBJ2-7	TRBD1	CASSEYETGSYEQYF	TGTGCCAGCAGTGAATATGAGACAGGGTCGTACGAGCAGTACTTC
once	TRBV18	TRBJ2-5	TRBD2	CASSGTRDGQETQYF	TGTGCCAGCTCCGGGACTAGGGACGGACAAGAGACCCAGTACTTC
-	TRBV12-3/TRBV12-4	TRBJ1-2	-	CASSHTQMAYGYTF	TGTGCCAGCAGTCATACTCAGATGGCCTATGGCTACACCTTC
-	TRBV5-6	TRBJ2-3	TRBD1	CASSLDRAYTDTQYF	TGTGCCAGCAGCCTGGACAGGGCCTACACAGATACGCAGTATTTT
-	TRBV11-2	TRBJ1-1	-	CANSLAGGPDTEAFF	TGTGCCAACAGCTTAGCCGGGGGGCCCGACACTGAAGCTTTCTTT
-	TRBV11-1	TRBJ2-7	-	CASSFGTPYNEQYF	TGTGCCAGCAGCTTCGGGACACCCTACAATGAGCAGTACTTC
few	TRBV7-9	TRBJ1-4	TRBD1	CASSLRQGGGKLFF	TGTGCCAGCAGCTTAAGACAGGGTGGGGGAAAACTGTTTTTT
-	TRBV12-5	TRBJ1-5	-	CASGRGDGNQPQHF	TGTGCTAGTGGTAGAGGGGATGGCAATCAGCCCCAGCATTTT
-	TRBV13	TRBJ1-1	TRBD1	CASADRVWTEAFF	TGTGCCAGCGCGGACAGGGTGTGGACTGAAGCTTTCTTT
many	TRBV12-3/TRBV12-4	TRBJ1-1	-	CASSPGVTEAFF	TGTGCCAGCAGTCCAGGGGTCACTGAAGCTTTCTTT
-	TRBV29-1	TRBJ1-4	-	CSVEVPGTTNEKLFF	TGCAGCGTTGAAGTCCCCGGGACAACTAATGAAAAACTGTTTTTT
-	TRBV25-1	TRBJ2-2	-	CASSGRSGTGELFF	TGTGCCAGCAGTGGCCGGAGCGGCACCGGGGAGCTGTTTTTT
-	TRBV12-3/TRBV12-4	TRBJ1-4	TRBD1	CASTFGQGTEKLFF	TGTGCCAGCACCTTCGGACAGGGGACTGAAAAACTGTTTTTT
few	TRBV10-3	TRBJ2-1	TRBD2	CAISDADRGGQSEQFF	TGTGCCATCAGTGACGCCGACCGGGGGGGCCAAAGTGAGCAGTTCTTC
few	TRBV27	TRBJ1-1	-	CASSFLMATEAFF	TGTGCCAGCAGTTTTTTAATGGCGACTGAAGCTTTCTTT
few	TRBV28	TRBJ2-3	-	CASSLAEGPSTDTQYF	TGTGCCAGCAGTTTAGCAGAGGGACCTAGCACAGATACGCAGTATTTT
-	TRBV4-3	TRBJ2-1	-	CASSQVVGDEQFF	TGCGCCAGCAGCCAAGTAGTCGGCGATGAGCAGTTCTTC
-	TRBV27	TRBJ1-1	TRBD1	CASRRASGQGYNTEAFF	TGTGCCAGCAGACGCGCTTCGGGACAGGGGTACAACACTGAAGCTTTCTTT
-	TRBV28	TRBJ2-3	-	CASSDTGTGSTDTQYF	TGTGCCAGCAGCGATACCGGGACGGGGAGCACAGATACGCAGTATTTT
-	TRBV19	TRBJ2-3	-	CASSIQGVSTDTQYF	TGTGCCAGTAGTATTCAAGGAGTTAGCACAGATACGCAGTATTTT